This TCR beta chain came from a study of OX40 agonist ivuxolimab in advanced cancers. Study-wide context: Participants averaged approximately 65 years of age (range roughly 20 to 90) and were around 85% male.

The V gene's germline CDR1 is MDHEN and CDR2 SYDVKM. V was pared by 4 bases and J by 8 bases, with 24 bases between. This CDR3 has 17 residues. Here immunoSEQ multiplex PCR was the method, and the copy in TCRdb shows in-frame clones only, minus some. The table lists approximately 12,000 clones, 70% to 75% of them singletons. The source is an adult with an advanced solid tumor such as melanoma, head and neck, liver or kidney cancer. The rearrangement links TRBV28 to TRBJ2-1; unclear D gene. The sample was CD4+ or CD8+ T cells sorted from blood, taken in a trial of the OX40 agonist ivuxolimab. CDR3: CASSYSLDHSSRDEQFF. The CDR3 DNA follows: TGTGCCAGCAGTTATTCCCTGGACCACTCTTCCCGGGATGAGCAGTTCTTC.